This entry is about one T cell receptor (beta chain). Antigen: not known. Deletions cut 4 bases from V and 6 bases from J, with 10 bases between. CDR3 length equals 13 residues. Per the germline V gene, CDR1 is SNHLY and CDR2 is FYNNEI. This sample is drawn from a study of T cell responses to AZD1222 COVID-19 vaccine. Study results and limitations: Dominant at 160-218 and 743-854, vaccine-associated CD4 TCRs also spanned spike. In a largely white British group with more females than males, clonal diversity was possibly underestimated. Repertoires were obtained only post-peak T cell response.

Some clones are missing from TCRdb's copy, which holds only in-frame ones; the method was immunoSEQ multiplex PCR. The data hold about 140,000 clones, with 88% observed a single time. Whether given at about 4 or about 12 weeks, second doses were pooled. The sample consisted of peripheral blood, taken 28 days after the second AZD1222 dose. The receptor comes from an adult who received the AZD1222 COVID-19 vaccine. J is TRBJ2-1 and V is TRBV2; D unresolved. The CDR3: CASSGLIPNEQFF. CDR3 bases: TGTGCCAGCAGTGGGCTTATACCCAATGAGCAGTTCTTC.